These T cell receptor beta chains were read from a single sample in a study of monozygotic twins with inflammatory bowel disease. Using the 5' RACE reads, TCRdb records one entry per CDR3 protein without DNA. This sample's table reports fewer than 550,000 distinct CDR3 sequences. The sequenced material came from blood. Receptors originate from a human donor with ulcerative colitis or Crohn's disease, or a healthy co-twin of an affected twin (not recorded which). Each CDR3 is given with its conserved first and last residue. The order of the fields is V gene, J gene, CDR3 protein.

V: TRBV6-5
J: TRBJ2-7
CDR3: CASSWEGVGVDEQYF

V: TRBV27
J: TRBJ1-6
CDR3: CASRTANSPLHF

V: TRBV2
J: TRBJ1-1
CDR3: CASIKAQGGTEAFF

V: TRBV7-9
J: TRBJ2-2
CDR3: CASSPFKGTNTGELFF

V: TRBV29-1
J: TRBJ2-1
CDR3: CSVRTSSSYNEQFF

V: TRBV27
J: TRBJ2-3
CDR3: CASSIRGVLDTQYF

V: TRBV7-2
J: TRBJ2-5
CDR3: CASSLAYNTLETQYF

V: TRBV7-9
J: TRBJ2-1
CDR3: CASSLTSDRRHYNEQFF

V: TRBV20-1
J: TRBJ2-7
CDR3: CSASRRLAGEGQYF

V: TRBV7-2
J: TRBJ2-1
CDR3: CASSSGGPRAYNEQFF

V: TRBV4-2
J: TRBJ1-5
CDR3: CASSQAGNQPQHF